A selection of T cell receptor beta chains follows, all from one sample in a study of CD8 T cells in ankylosing spondylitis. TCRdb recomputed calls from the 5' RACE reads with MiXCR, one row per CDR3 protein. The table lists about 270,000 distinct CDR3 sequences, about 30% of them singletons. The specimen sequenced was blood, either unsorted or a sorted T cell fraction (not recorded which). The receptors were gathered from a male donor with ankylosing spondylitis or in good health (not recorded which). The CDR3 runs from the conserved cysteine through the conserved F or W. D genes are given only for firm matches. Clone size, where shown, is once, few, many, or a class for clones that have expanded.

j_gene: TRBJ2-1
abundance: once
v_gene: TRBV2
d_gene: -
CDR3aa: CASSEAKYRYEQFF
CDR3nt: TGTGCCAGCAGTGAAGCCAAATACAGATATGAGCAGTTCTTC

j_gene: TRBJ1-3
abundance: -
v_gene: TRBV28
d_gene: -
CDR3aa: CASSWDISGNTIYF
CDR3nt: TGTGCCAGCAGTTGGGACATCTCTGGAAACACCATATATTTT

j_gene: TRBJ2-1
abundance: few
v_gene: TRBV12-3/TRBV12-4
d_gene: TRBD1
CDR3aa: CASRRDSSYNEQFF
CDR3nt: TGTGCCAGCAGGAGGGACAGCTCCTACAATGAGCAGTTCTTC

j_gene: TRBJ2-7
abundance: -
v_gene: TRBV5-1
d_gene: TRBD2
CDR3aa: CASSLGGTSGPYEQYF
CDR3nt: TGCGCCAGCAGCTTGGGGGGGACTAGCGGACCCTACGAGCAGTACTTC

j_gene: TRBJ2-7
abundance: -
v_gene: TRBV20-1
d_gene: -
CDR3aa: CSATKQDLSYEQYF
CDR3nt: TGCAGTGCTACAAAACAGGACCTCTCCTACGAGCAGTACTTC

j_gene: TRBJ1-5
abundance: -
v_gene: TRBV12-3/TRBV12-4
d_gene: TRBD1
CDR3aa: CASSFGTGFQPQHF
CDR3nt: TGTGCCAGCAGTTTCGGGACAGGGTTTCAGCCCCAGCATTTT

j_gene: TRBJ2-7
abundance: -
v_gene: TRBV20-1
d_gene: -
CDR3aa: CSAGGLFLAYEQYF
CDR3nt: TGCAGTGCAGGGGGGCTATTCCTCGCCTACGAGCAGTACTTC

j_gene: TRBJ1-2
abundance: many
v_gene: TRBV20-1
d_gene: TRBD1
CDR3aa: CSARGTGELYGYTF
CDR3nt: TGCAGTGCTAGAGGGACAGGGGAACTCTATGGCTACACCTTC

j_gene: TRBJ1-1
abundance: -
v_gene: TRBV20-1
d_gene: -
CDR3aa: CSGLRLNTEAFF
CDR3nt: TGCAGTGGATTACGGCTGAACACTGAAGCTTTCTTT

j_gene: TRBJ2-7
abundance: few
v_gene: TRBV5-1
d_gene: TRBD2
CDR3aa: CASSWGGDYEQYF
CDR3nt: TGCGCCAGCAGCTGGGGGGGGGACTACGAGCAGTACTTC

j_gene: TRBJ2-7
abundance: -
v_gene: TRBV12-3/TRBV12-4
d_gene: -
CDR3aa: CASSMGAGAEEYF
CDR3nt: TGTGCCAGCAGTATGGGGGCGGGGGCGGAGGAGTACTTC

j_gene: TRBJ1-3
abundance: few
v_gene: TRBV11-2
d_gene: -
CDR3aa: CASSAGTKTGNTIYF
CDR3nt: TGTGCCAGCAGCGCCGGGACGAAGACCGGAAACACCATATATTTT

j_gene: TRBJ2-7
abundance: -
v_gene: TRBV9
d_gene: TRBD1
CDR3aa: CASSQGNRGYEQYF
CDR3nt: TGTGCCAGCAGCCAAGGGAACAGGGGCTACGAGCAGTACTTC

j_gene: TRBJ2-7
abundance: few
v_gene: TRBV4-1
d_gene: -
CDR3aa: CASSQALEGSYEQYF
CDR3nt: TGCGCCAGCAGCCAAGCTCTCGAGGGTTCCTACGAGCAGTACTTC

j_gene: TRBJ2-1
abundance: -
v_gene: TRBV20-1
d_gene: -
CDR3aa: CSATFQGLEQFF
CDR3nt: TGCAGTGCGACTTTTCAGGGGCTTGAGCAGTTCTTC

j_gene: TRBJ2-7
abundance: few
v_gene: TRBV27
d_gene: -
CDR3aa: CASSAGTVRYF
CDR3nt: TGTGCCAGCAGCGCCGGGACGGTGAGGTACTTC

j_gene: TRBJ2-6
abundance: -
v_gene: TRBV12-3/TRBV12-4
d_gene: -
CDR3aa: CASSLGAPGANVLTF
CDR3nt: TGTGCCAGCAGTTTAGGGGCCCCTGGGGCCAACGTCCTGACTTTC

j_gene: TRBJ2-7
abundance: -
v_gene: TRBV29-1
d_gene: TRBD1
CDR3aa: CSVHGQDSSYEQYF
CDR3nt: TGCAGCGTTCATGGACAGGACAGCTCCTACGAGCAGTACTTC

j_gene: TRBJ2-1
abundance: -
v_gene: TRBV5-1
d_gene: -
CDR3aa: CASSHRASYNEQFF
CDR3nt: TGCGCCAGCAGTCATAGGGCTTCCTACAATGAGCAGTTCTTC

j_gene: TRBJ2-5
abundance: few
v_gene: TRBV6-5
d_gene: -
CDR3aa: CASSYSRGGETQYF
CDR3nt: TGTGCCAGCAGTTACTCGAGGGGTGGGGAGACCCAGTACTTC

j_gene: TRBJ2-1
abundance: few
v_gene: TRBV10-3
d_gene: -
CDR3aa: CAIGSSSYNEQFF
CDR3nt: TGTGCCATCGGGAGTTCCTCCTACAATGAGCAGTTCTTC

j_gene: TRBJ2-1
abundance: -
v_gene: TRBV12-5
d_gene: TRBD2
CDR3aa: CASGGLNNEQFF
CDR3nt: TGTGCTAGCGGGGGGTTAAACAATGAGCAGTTCTTC

j_gene: TRBJ1-3
abundance: few
v_gene: TRBV9
d_gene: -
CDR3aa: CASSVGPGLSGNTIYF
CDR3nt: TGTGCCAGCAGCGTAGGACCCGGGCTATCTGGAAACACCATATATTTT

j_gene: TRBJ1-1
abundance: -
v_gene: TRBV18
d_gene: -
CDR3aa: CASSLGTTEAFF
CDR3nt: TGTGCCAGCTCACTGGGGACAACTGAAGCTTTCTTT

j_gene: TRBJ1-2
abundance: -
v_gene: TRBV30
d_gene: -
CDR3aa: CAWKAGYGYTF
CDR3nt: TGTGCCTGGAAAGCAGGCTATGGCTACACCTTC

j_gene: TRBJ2-7
abundance: -
v_gene: TRBV20-1
d_gene: -
CDR3aa: CSATRDLLGEQYF
CDR3nt: TGCAGTGCTACCCGGGACCTCCTCGGGGAGCAGTACTTC

j_gene: TRBJ1-1
abundance: -
v_gene: TRBV20-1
d_gene: -
CDR3aa: CSARQRRGDRYTEAFF
CDR3nt: TGCAGTGCTAGACAGCGTCGTGGAGACAGGTACACTGAAGCTTTCTTT

j_gene: TRBJ2-2
abundance: once
v_gene: TRBV5-1
d_gene: -
CDR3aa: CASSPRDQSFPGELFF
CDR3nt: TGCGCCAGCAGCCCCCGGGACCAGTCGTTCCCCGGGGAGCTGTTTTTT

j_gene: TRBJ2-3
abundance: -
v_gene: TRBV7-6
d_gene: -
CDR3aa: CASSPLTEGDHTDTQYF
CDR3nt: TGTGCCAGCAGCCCGTTAACAGAGGGCGACCACACAGATACGCAGTATTTT

j_gene: TRBJ2-5
abundance: -
v_gene: TRBV2
d_gene: TRBD1
CDR3aa: CASRERTGGEETQYF
CDR3nt: TGTGCCAGCAGGGAGAGGACAGGAGGCGAAGAGACCCAGTACTTC

j_gene: TRBJ2-5
abundance: -
v_gene: TRBV10-1
d_gene: -
CDR3aa: CASSVENGEETQYF
CDR3nt: TGCGCCAGCAGTGTTGAGAACGGGGAAGAGACCCAGTACTTC

j_gene: TRBJ2-7
abundance: few
v_gene: TRBV5-1
d_gene: TRBD1
CDR3aa: CASSPRGQGYEQYF
CDR3nt: TGCGCCAGCAGTCCACGGGGACAGGGCTACGAGCAGTACTTC